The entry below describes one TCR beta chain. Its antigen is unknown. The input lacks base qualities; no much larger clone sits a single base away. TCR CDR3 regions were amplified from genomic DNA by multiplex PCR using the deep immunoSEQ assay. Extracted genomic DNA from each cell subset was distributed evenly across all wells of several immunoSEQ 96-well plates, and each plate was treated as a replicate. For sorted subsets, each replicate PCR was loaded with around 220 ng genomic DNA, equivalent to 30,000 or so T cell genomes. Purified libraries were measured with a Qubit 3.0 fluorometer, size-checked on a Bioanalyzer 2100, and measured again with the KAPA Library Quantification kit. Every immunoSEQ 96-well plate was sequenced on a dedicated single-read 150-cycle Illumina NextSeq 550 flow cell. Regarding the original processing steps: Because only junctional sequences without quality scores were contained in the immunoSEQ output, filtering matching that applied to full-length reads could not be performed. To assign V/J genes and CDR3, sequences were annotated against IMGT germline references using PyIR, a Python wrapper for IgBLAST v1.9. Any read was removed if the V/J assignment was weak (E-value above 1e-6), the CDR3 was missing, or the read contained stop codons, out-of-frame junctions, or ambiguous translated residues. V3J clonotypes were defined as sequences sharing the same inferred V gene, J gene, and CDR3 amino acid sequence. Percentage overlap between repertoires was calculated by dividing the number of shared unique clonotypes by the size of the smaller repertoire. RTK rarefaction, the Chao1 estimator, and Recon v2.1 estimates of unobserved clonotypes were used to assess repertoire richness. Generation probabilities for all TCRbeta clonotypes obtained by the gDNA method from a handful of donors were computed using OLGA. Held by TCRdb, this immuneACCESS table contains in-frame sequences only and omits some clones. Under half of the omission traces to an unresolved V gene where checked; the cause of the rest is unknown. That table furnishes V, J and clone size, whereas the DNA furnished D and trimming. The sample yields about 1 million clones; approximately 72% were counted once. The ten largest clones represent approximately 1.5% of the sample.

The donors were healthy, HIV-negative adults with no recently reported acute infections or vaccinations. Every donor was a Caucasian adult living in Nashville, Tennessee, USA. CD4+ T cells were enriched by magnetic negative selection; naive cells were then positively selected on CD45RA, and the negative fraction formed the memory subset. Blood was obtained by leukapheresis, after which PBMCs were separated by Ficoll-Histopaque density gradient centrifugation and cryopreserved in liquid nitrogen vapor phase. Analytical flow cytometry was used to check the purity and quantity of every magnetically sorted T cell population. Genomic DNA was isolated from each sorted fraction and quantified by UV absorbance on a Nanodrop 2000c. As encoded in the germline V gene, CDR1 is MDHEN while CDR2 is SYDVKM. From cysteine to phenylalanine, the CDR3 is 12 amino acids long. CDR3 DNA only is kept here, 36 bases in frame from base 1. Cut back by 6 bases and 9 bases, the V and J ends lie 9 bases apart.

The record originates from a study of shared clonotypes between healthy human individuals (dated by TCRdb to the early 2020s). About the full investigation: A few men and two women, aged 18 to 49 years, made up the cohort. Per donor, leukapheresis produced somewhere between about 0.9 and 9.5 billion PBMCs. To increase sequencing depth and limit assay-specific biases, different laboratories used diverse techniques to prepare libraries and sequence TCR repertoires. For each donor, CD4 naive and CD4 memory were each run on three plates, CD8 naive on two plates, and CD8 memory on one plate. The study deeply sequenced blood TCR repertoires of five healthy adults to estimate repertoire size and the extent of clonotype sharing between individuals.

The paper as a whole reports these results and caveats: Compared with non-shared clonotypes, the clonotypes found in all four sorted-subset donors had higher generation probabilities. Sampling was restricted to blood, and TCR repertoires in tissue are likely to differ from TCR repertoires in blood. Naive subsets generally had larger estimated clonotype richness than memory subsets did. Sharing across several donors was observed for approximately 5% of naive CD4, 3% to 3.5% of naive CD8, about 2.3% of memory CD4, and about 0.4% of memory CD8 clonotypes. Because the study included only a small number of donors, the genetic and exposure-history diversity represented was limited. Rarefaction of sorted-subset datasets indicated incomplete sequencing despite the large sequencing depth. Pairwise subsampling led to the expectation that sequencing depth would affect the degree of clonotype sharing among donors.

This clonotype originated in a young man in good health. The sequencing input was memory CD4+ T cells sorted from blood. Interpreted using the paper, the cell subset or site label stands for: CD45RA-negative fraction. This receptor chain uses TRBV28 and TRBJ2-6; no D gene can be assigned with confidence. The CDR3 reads CASRGWNNVLTF. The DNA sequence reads TGTGCCAGCAGGGGGTGGAACAACGTCCTGACTTTC.